Listed below are T cell receptor beta chains from one sample, sequenced in a study of cytomegalovirus exposure and HLA in healthy donors. TCRdb's copy holds only in-frame clones and misses some; the assay was immunoSEQ multiplex PCR. Altogether some 150,000 clones are present, roughly 84% being singletons, with the ten largest covering 2.5%. Sequenced material: PBMCs. The source is a boy between 2 and 10 years old in good health and CMV-seronegative. Both conserved end residues are part of each CDR3. Fields, in order: D gene, clone size, J gene, CDR3 length, V gene, CDR3 DNA, CDR3 protein. The D gene is left open where the match is weak. Rows give clone size only sometimes, using once, few, many, or a class for an expanded clone.

TRBD2,.,TRBJ2-5,15,TRBV10-3,TGTGCCATCGCCCCGGGACTAGCGGTACGCGAGACCCAGTACTTC,CAIAPGLAVRETQYF
TRBD1,.,TRBJ1-1,17,TRBV28,TGTGCCAGCACAACATTTCGACAGGGGCCCCTTCCCACTGAAGCTTTCTTT,CASTTFRQGPLPTEAFF
.,.,TRBJ2-3,17,TRBV6-1,TGTGCCAGCAGTGAATGGAGTAGCGGTACTAGCACAGATACGCAGTATTTT,CASSEWSSGTSTDTQYF
.,.,TRBJ1-1,15,TRBV5-1,TGCGCCAGCAGCTTGGATGGGAGGCCGAACACTGAAGCTTTCTTT,CASSLDGRPNTEAFF
TRBD2,few,TRBJ2-3,16,TRBV10-3,TGTGCCATCAGCCCGACCGTAGCGGGAGGCTACGGTACGCAGTATTTT,CAISPTVAGGYGTQYF
.,.,TRBJ2-7,11,TRBV20-1,TGCAGTGCTAGATCGCCTACGAAGCAGTACTTC,CSARSPTKQYF
.,.,TRBJ1-2,14,TRBV5-4,TGTGCCAGCAGCTCGAGGAATCCTAACTATGGCTACACCTTC,CASSSRNPNYGYTF
.,.,TRBJ2-1,17,TRBV7-9,TGTGCCAGCAGCTTAGATATCGCGGCTAGCAGTAGGGATGAGCAGTTCTTC,CASSLDIAASSRDEQFF
.,once,TRBJ1-5,16,TRBV4-3,TGCGCCAGCAGCCAGGCACCCACAGGGAGCGTGCAGCCCCAGCATTTT,CASSQAPTGSVQPQHF
.,.,TRBJ1-2,17,TRBV7-9,TGTGCCAGCAGCGTCAACGGGGGGGCCTCCAAAACCTATGGCTACACCTTC,CASSVNGGASKTYGYTF
TRBD1,.,TRBJ1-2,14,TRBV5-1,TGCGCCAGCAGCCGGGACAGGCCGAACTATGGCTACACCTTC,CASSRDRPNYGYTF
.,.,TRBJ1-1,13,TRBV4-1,TGCGCCAGCAGCCAACCCCGAGGGACTGAAGCTTTCTTT,CASSQPRGTEAFF
.,few,TRBJ1-1,17,TRBV14,TGTGCCAGCAGCCAAGCATCGGGGGGCCGCGAGAACACTGAAGCTTTCTTT,CASSQASGGRENTEAFF
TRBD2,few,TRBJ2-7,14,TRBV9,TGTGCCAGCAGCGGTAGCGGGACGGGCTACGAGCAGTACTTC,CASSGSGTGYEQYF
TRBD2,.,TRBJ2-1,16,TRBV6-4,TGTGCCAGCTCCACTTTAGCGGGAGGGCTGTTAGGTGAGCAGTTCTTC,CASSTLAGGLLGEQFF
.,.,TRBJ2-3,13,TRBV4-1,TGCGCCAGCAGCCAAGCGGGGGCAGATACGCAGTATTTT,CASSQAGADTQYF
.,.,TRBJ1-2,13,TRBV6-1,TGTGCCAGCAGTGATGGGCCAGTCTATGGCTACACCTTC,CASSDGPVYGYTF
.,.,TRBJ1-5,15,TRBV6-5,TGTGCCAGCAGTTACCCGGACAGCGGGGACCAGCCCCAGCATTTT,CASSYPDSGDQPQHF
TRBD2,.,TRBJ2-2,15,TRBV6-6,TGTGCCAGCAGTTATCAGCGGGAGTCGGACGGGGAGCTGTTTTTT,CASSYQRESDGELFF
.,.,TRBJ2-1,15,TRBV4-1,TGCGCCAGCAGCCAAGTAGGGAGCTCCTACAATGAGCAGTTCTTC,CASSQVGSSYNEQFF
TRBD1,.,TRBJ1-2,15,TRBV25-1,TGTGCCAGCAGTAAGACAGGGGGCATAGGCTATGGCTACACCTTC,CASSKTGGIGYGYTF
TRBD2,once,TRBJ2-1,17,TRBV4-1,TGCGCCAGCAGCCCGCTAGGACTAGCGGGGACCTACAATGAGCAGTTCTTC,CASSPLGLAGTYNEQFF
TRBD1,.,TRBJ2-7,14,TRBV10-3,TGTGCCATCAGGGAGACGGGACAGTCATACGAGCAGTACTTC,CAIRETGQSYEQYF
.,.,TRBJ1-1,17,TRBV7-2,TGTGCCAGCAGCTTAGTTGGGCAGGGGATTTCGAACGCTGAAGCTTTCTTT,CASSLVGQGISNAEAFF
.,.,TRBJ1-3,15,TRBV9,TGTGCCAGCAGCGTAGTTGGCAGCTCTGGAAACACCATATATTTT,CASSVVGSSGNTIYF